Described below is a single TCR beta chain sequence and its context. The ends were cut back, 2 bases at V and 2 bases at J, with 7 bases in the middle. In germline, CDR1 is PRHDT, CDR2 FYEKMQ (reference sequence). The CDR3 totals 14 residues. Primers used in a second PCR of roughly 7 to 11 cycles were a sample-barcoded 5' primer and a J-beta primer mix. In TCRdb, the 5' RACE reads were re-called with MiXCR into one record per CDR3 protein. Of over 750,000 distinct CDR3 sequences listed, 20% to 30% are singletons. These data are taken from a study of blood T cells in healthy people across ages. This same sample was also taken into another study, of T cells of mothers and their children.

The TCR originated in a boy younger than 18 in good health. The sequenced sample consisted of blood. The chain couples TRBV13 to TRBJ2-1, with no clear D. The CDR3 loop is CASSLLLAYNEQFF. DNA for the CDR3: TGTGCCAGCAGCTTACTCCTAGCCTACAATGAGCAGTTCTTC.